The T cell receptor (beta chain) under discussion was sequenced for a study of type 1 regulatory T cells. The germline V gene encodes CDR1 LGHDT and CDR2 YNNKEL (reference sequence). Trimming left V 0 bases short and J 7 bases short, with 7 bases between. CDR3 length: 13 amino acids. TCRdb re-called the reads with MiXCR, one entry per CDR3 protein. The sample includes some 22,000 distinct CDR3 sequences, approximately 77% of them seen just once. As concerns this clonotype: Antigen unknown.

The chain is built from TRBV3-1 and TRBJ1-5; D remains unclear. The receptor was derived from a human donor in good health. The specimen was cultured T cells, either the whole culture or a sorted T cell fraction (not recorded which). Subset in this sample: Tr1-enriched cell product generated in vitro against host alloantigens. The CDR3 here is CASSQDRSQPQHF. The CDR3 coding sequence is TGTGCCAGCAGCCAAGATAGGTCCCAGCCCCAGCATTTT.